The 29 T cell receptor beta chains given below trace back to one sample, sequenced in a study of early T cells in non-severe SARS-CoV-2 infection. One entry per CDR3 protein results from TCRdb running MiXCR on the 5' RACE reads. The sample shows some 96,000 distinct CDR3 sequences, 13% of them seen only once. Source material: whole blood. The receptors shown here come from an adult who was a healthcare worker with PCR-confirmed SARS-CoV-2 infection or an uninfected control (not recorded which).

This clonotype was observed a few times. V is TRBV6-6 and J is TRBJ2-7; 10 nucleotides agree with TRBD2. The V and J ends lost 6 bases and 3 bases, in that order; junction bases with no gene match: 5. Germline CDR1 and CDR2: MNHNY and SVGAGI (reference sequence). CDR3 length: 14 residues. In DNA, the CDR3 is TGTGCCAGCAGAGCGGGAGGGACTAGCTACGAGCAGTACTTC. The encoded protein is CASRAGGTSYEQYF.

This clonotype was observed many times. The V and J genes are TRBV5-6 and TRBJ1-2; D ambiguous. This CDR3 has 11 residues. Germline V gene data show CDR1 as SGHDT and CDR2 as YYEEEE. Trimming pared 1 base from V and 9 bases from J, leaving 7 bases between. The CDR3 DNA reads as TGTGCCAGCAGCTTGCGGACTAGCTACACCTTC. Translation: CASSLRTSYTF.

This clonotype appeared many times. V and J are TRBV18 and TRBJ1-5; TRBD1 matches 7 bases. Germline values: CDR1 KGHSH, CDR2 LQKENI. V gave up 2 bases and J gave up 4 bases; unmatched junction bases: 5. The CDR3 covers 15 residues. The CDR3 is CASSPSGQKNQPQHF. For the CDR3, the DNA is TGTGCCAGCTCACCATCGGGACAGAAGAATCAGCCCCAGCATTTT.

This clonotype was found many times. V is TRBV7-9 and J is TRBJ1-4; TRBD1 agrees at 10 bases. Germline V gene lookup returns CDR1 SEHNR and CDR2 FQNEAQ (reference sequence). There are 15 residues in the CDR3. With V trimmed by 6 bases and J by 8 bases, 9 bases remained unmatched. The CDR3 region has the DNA TGTGCCAGCAGTCTCGGGACAGGGGCTTACGAAAAACTGTTTTTT. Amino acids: CASSLGTGAYEKLFF. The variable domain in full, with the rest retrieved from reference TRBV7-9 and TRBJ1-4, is DTGVSQNPRHKITKRGQNVTFRCDPISEHNRLYWYRQTLGQGPEFLTYFQNEAQLEKSRLLSDRFSAERPKGSFSTLEIQRTEQGDSAMYLCASSLGTGAYEKLFFGSGTQLSVL.

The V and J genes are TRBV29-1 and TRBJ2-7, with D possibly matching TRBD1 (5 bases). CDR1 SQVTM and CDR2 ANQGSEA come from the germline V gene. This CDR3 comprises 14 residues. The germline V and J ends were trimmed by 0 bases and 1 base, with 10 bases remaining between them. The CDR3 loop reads CSVEDRARSYEQYF. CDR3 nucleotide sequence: TGCAGCGTTGAAGACAGGGCGCGATCCTACGAGCAGTACTTC.

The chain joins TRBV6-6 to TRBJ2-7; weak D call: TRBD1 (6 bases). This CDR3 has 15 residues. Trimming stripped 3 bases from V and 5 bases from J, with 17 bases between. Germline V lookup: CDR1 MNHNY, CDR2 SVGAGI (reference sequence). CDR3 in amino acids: CASSYGTGRRDEQYF. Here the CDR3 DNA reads TGTGCCAGCAGTTATGGCACAGGGCGACGGGACGAGCAGTACTTC.

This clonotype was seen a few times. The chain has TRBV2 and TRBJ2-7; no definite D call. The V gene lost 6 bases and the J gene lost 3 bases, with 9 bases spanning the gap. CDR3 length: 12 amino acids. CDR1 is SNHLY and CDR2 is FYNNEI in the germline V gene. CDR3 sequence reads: CASSVSRYEQYF. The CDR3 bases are TGTGCCAGCAGCGTCTCCCGCTACGAGCAGTACTTC.

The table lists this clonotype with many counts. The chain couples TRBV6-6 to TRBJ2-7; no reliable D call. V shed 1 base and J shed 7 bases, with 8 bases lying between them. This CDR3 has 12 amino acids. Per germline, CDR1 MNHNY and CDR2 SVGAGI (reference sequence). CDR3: CASSYFVGEQYF. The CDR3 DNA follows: TGTGCCAGCAGTTACTTTGTCGGGGAGCAGTACTTC.

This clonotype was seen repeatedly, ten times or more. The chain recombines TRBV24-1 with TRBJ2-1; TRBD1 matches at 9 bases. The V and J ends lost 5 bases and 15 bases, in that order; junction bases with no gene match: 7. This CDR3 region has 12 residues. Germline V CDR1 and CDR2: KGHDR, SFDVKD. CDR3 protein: CATSGGDRERFF. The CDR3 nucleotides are TGTGCCACCAGTGGGGGGGACAGGGAACGGTTCTTC.

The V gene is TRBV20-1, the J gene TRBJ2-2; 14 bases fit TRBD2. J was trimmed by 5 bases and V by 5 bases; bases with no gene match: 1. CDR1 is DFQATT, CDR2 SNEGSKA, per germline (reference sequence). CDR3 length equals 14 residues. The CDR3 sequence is CSARTSGGTGELFF. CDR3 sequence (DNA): TGCAGTGCTCGGACTAGCGGGGGGACCGGGGAGCTGTTTTTT.

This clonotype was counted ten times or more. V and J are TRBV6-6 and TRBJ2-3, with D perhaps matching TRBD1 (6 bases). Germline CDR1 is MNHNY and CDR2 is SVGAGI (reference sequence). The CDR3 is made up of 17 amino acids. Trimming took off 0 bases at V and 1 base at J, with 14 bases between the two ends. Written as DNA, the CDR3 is TGTGCCAGCAGTTACTCGGGCTGGGCAGGGGGCACAGATACGCAGTATTTT. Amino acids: CASSYSGWAGGTDTQYF.

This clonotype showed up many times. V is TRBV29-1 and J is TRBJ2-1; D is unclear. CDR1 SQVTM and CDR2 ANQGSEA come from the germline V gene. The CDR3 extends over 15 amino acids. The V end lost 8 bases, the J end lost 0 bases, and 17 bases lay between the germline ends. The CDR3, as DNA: TGCAGCTTGAGAGCCGGAGTTAGCTCCTACAATGAGCAGTTCTTC. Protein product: CSLRAGVSSYNEQFF.

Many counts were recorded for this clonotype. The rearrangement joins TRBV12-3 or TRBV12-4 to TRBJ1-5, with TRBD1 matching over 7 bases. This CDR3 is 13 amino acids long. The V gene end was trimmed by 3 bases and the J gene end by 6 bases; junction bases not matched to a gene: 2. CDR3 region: CASSFYRGQPQHF. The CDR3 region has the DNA TGTGCCAGCAGTTTTTACAGGGGTCAGCCCCAGCATTTT.

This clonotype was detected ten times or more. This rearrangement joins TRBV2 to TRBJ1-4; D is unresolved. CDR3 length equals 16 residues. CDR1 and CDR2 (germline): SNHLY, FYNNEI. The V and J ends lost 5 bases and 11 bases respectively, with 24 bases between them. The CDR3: CASSLLPFPVGWKLFF. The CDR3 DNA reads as TGTGCCAGCAGTCTTTTACCCTTCCCGGTGGGATGGAAACTGTTTTTT.

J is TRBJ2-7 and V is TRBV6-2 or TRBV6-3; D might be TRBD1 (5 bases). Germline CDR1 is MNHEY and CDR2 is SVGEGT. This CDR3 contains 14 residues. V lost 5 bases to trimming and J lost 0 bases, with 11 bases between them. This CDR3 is CASSHRSSSYEQYF. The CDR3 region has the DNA TGTGCCAGCAGTCACAGGTCTAGCTCCTACGAGCAGTACTTC.

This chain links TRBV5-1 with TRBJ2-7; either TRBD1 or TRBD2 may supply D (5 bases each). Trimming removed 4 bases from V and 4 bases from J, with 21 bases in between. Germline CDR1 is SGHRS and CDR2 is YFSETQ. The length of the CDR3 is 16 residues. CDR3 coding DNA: TGCGCCAGCAGCCTGGGCGGTTCCAGGGAGCGGTACGAGCAGTACTTC. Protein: CASSLGGSRERYEQYF.

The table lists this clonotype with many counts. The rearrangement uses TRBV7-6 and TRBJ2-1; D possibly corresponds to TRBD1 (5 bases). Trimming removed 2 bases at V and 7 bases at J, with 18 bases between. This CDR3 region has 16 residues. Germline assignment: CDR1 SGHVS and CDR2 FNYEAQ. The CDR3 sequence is CASSLRVQGAGNEQFF. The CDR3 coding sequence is TGTGCCAGCAGCTTAAGGGTCCAGGGTGCAGGAAATGAGCAGTTCTTC.

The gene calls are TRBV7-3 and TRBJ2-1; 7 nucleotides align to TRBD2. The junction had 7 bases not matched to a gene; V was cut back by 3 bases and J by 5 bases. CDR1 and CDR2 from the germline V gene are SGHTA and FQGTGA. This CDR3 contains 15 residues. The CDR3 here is CASSLVGGTDNEQFF. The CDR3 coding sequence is TGTGCCAGCAGCTTGGTCGGGGGGACCGACAATGAGCAGTTCTTC.

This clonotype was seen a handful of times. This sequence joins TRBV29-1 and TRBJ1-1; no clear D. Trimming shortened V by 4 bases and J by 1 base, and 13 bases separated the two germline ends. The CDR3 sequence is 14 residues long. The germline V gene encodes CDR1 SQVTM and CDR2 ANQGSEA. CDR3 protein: CSVAKLIENTEAFF. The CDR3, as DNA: TGCAGCGTTGCGAAGTTAATCGAGAACACTGAAGCTTTCTTT.

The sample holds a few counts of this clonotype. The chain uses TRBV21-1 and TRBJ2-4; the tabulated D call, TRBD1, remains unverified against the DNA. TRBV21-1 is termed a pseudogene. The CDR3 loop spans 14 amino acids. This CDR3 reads CASSWGAAKNIQYF. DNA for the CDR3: TGTGCCAGCAGCTGGGGGGCGGCCAAAAACATTCAGTACTTC.

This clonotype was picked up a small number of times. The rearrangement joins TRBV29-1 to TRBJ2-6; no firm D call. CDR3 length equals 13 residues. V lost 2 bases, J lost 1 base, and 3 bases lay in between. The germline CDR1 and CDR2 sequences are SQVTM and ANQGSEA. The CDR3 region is CSVEQSGANVLTF. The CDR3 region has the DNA TGCAGCGTTGAACAATCTGGGGCCAACGTCCTGACTTTC.

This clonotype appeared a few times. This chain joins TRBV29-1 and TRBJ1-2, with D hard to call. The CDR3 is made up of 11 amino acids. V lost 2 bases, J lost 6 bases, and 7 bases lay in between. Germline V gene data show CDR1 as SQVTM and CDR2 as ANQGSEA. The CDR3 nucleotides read TGCAGCGTTGAAATACGGGATGGCTACACCTTC. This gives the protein CSVEIRDGYTF.

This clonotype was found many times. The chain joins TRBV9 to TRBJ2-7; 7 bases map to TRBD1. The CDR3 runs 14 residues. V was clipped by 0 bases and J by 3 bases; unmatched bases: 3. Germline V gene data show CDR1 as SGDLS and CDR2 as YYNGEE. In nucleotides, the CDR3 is TGTGCCAGCAGCGTAGCGTCAGGGGGCTACGAGCAGTACTTC. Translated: CASSVASGGYEQYF.

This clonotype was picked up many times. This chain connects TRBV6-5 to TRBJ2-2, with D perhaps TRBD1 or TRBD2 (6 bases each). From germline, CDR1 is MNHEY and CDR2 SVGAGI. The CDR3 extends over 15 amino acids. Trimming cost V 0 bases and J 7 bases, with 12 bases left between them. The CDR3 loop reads CASSYSPGEVGELFF. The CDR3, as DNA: TGTGCCAGCAGTTACTCCCCAGGGGAGGTCGGGGAGCTGTTTTTT.

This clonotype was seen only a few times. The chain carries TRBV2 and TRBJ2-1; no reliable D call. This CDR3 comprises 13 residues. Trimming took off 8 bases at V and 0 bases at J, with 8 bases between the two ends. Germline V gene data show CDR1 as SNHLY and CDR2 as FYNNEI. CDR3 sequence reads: CASGGYSYNEQFF. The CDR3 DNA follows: TGTGCCAGCGGTGGGTACTCCTACAATGAGCAGTTCTTC.

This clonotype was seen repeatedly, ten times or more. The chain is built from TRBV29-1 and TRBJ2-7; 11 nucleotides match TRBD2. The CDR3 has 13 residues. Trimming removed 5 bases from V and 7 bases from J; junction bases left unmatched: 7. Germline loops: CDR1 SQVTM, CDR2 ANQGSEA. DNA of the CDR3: TGCAGCGTTCGACTAGCGGGGACTCGGGAGCAGTACTTC. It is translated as CSVRLAGTREQYF.

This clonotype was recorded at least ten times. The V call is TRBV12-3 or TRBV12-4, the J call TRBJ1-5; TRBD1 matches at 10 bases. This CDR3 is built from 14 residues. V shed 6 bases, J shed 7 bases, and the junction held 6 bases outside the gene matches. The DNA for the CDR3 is TGTGCCAGCAGCCAGGGACAGGGGCGGCAGCCCCAGCATTTT. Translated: CASSQGQGRQPQHF.

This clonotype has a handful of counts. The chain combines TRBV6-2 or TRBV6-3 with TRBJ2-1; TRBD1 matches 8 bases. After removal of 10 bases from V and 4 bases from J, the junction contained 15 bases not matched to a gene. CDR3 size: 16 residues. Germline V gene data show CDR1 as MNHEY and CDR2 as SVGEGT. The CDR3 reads CAIDRAGGAGYNEQFF. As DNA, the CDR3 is TGTGCCATCGACCGAGCAGGGGGCGCAGGATACAATGAGCAGTTCTTC.

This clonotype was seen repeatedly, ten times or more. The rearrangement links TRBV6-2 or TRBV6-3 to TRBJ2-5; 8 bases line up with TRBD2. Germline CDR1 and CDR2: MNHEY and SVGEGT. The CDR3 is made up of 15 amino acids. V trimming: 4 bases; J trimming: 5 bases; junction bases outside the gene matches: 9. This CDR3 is CASSFTSGAFETQYF. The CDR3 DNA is TGTGCCAGCAGTTTCACTAGCGGCGCCTTTGAGACCCAGTACTTC.